This TCR beta chain was sequenced during a study of blood T cells in healthy people across ages (dated by TCRdb to between 2015 and 2016). For the study in its entirety: Template switching captured roughly one uniquely barcoded TCR beta cDNA molecule per two T cells in model experiments. Using deep sequencing normalized with unique cDNA molecular identifiers, the study measured how TCR beta repertoire diversity changes with age. The donors were divided into four age groups: young (average roughly 17 years), middle-aged (around 37), aged (about 60) and long-lived (82). To avoid experimental bias, donors of different ages were distributed randomly across sequencing lanes. The study analyzed two additional independent replicas of 1 million unique cDNA reads from the same blood draw for two donors, one aged 18 to 30 and one aged 80 or older. What the work shows at the level of the full study, not this receptor alone: Compared with the aged group, the long-lived group had more naive CD4+ T cells, fewer expanded clones and increased TCR diversity, a pattern suggesting age selection. Donor CMV infection status was unknown, potentially confounding age-related changes in expanded clonotypes. There was a strong correlation between observed TCR beta diversity and the percentage of naive T cells measured by flow cytometry. Estimates of total diversity based on one million sequenced T cells were regarded as lower bounds and as underestimates. As age increased, observed TCR beta diversity per million T cells dropped in a roughly linear way, and a significant reduction was already evident by age roughly 36. Bulk unsorted PBMC profiling prevented conclusive comparison of naive and antigen-experienced compartments.

As concerns this clonotype: Its antigen has not been determined. No base quality values were provided; no much bigger clone lies one nucleotide off.

The library was built by means of 5' RACE. Sequenced using an Illumina HiSeq 2500. A second PCR of about 7 to 12 cycles was run with a J-beta primer mix and a sample-barcoded 5' primer. A unique molecular identifier was introduced onto each TCR beta cDNA molecule by a template-switch 5' adaptor carrying 12 random nucleotides. Each sample yielded at least 3 million CDR3-containing paired-end reads. First-strand cDNA synthesis was performed from all RNA using the Mint cDNA synthesis kit, with priming by a TRBC-specific oligonucleotide. All cDNA was treated with uracil-DNA glycosylase and then went through a first 18-cycle PCR with the universal primers M1SS and BC2_uni_R. The original pipeline was this. For normalization, 1 million high-quality reads were randomly selected from each sample, with every read carrying a distinct molecular identifier. Reads with shared molecular identifiers were discarded instead of being binned into consensus sequences. MiTCR, with a Q25 quality threshold and the strictest error-elimination algorithm, was used for CDR3 identification, clonotype clustering and error correction. A nonparametric unseen species model with Euler transformation was used to estimate a lower bound on total TCR beta diversity. TCRdb handled the public reads itself, with Q25 trimming in fastp and clone calling in MiXCR, and kept productive beta chains. Rows with one shared CDR3 protein collapse into an entry with the most common genes and DNA. The V and J calls were not made by the authors but by TCRdb's processing. The sample table contains about 640,000 distinct CDR3 sequences; only one count was recorded for 58% of them. The ten most abundant clones make up around 37% of the sample.

The approximately 40 donors, aged 6 to 90 years, were systemically healthy Caucasian individuals from Russia. Approximately 9 milliliters of peripheral blood were collected from each donor into EDTA-treated Vacutainer tubes. PBMCs were isolated by Ficoll-Paque density-gradient centrifugation, with at least 6 million obtained per sample. Trizol reagent was used to extract total RNA from PBMCs, with at least 6 micrograms per sample. For every donor, flow cytometry on a PBMC aliquot measured the percentage of naive CD45RAhigh/CD27high T cells. Trimmed from V: 0 bases; trimmed from J: 9 bases; junction bases lacking a gene match: 16. CDR1 and CDR2 are drawn from the germline V gene: SGHRS, YFSETQ. CDR3 length: 18 amino acids, cysteine to phenylalanine. Just the 54-base CDR3 DNA is kept, in frame starting at base 1.

Here the chain combines TRBV5-1 and TRBJ2-1; 9 junctional bases match TRBD2. The sample was blood. This TCR came from a man aged 60 to 69 in good health. This receptor carries the CDR3 CASSLGSGGPTRFREQFF. The DNA sequence is given as TGCGCCAGCAGCTTGGGTAGCGGGGGCCCCACCCGCTTCCGTGAGCAGTTCTTC.